This entry lists 23 T cell receptor beta chains sequenced from one sample in a study of post-analysis software for immune sequencing data. Findings and limits, study-wide: TRBV5-6, TRBV5-1 and TRBV20-1 belonged to a set of roughly 5 TRBV segments that were more frequent in patients than controls.

Their antigens are not known. The authors incorporated unique molecular identifiers into the TCR beta cDNA libraries. TCRdb reanalysed the PCR reads using MiXCR and keeps one entry per CDR3 protein. The data hold 600,000 to 700,000 distinct CDR3 sequences, with about 60% observed a single time. Sequencing was performed on blood. These receptors all come from a girl aged 2-10 years with multiple sclerosis.

The chain combines TRBV20-1 with TRBJ2-3, with 8 bases matching TRBD2. The CDR3 has 14 residues. CDR1 and CDR2 (germline): DFQATT, SNEGSKA (reference sequence). V trimming: 6 bases; J trimming: 5 bases; junction bases outside the gene matches: 10. The CDR3: CSAPPAGGRDTQYF. The DNA for the CDR3 is TGCAGTGCGCCCCCGGCGGGAGGAAGAGATACGCAGTATTTT.

This chain links TRBV5-1 with TRBJ2-5, with D unresolved. V lost 3 bases and J lost 0, with 9 bases in between. Germline V gene lookup returns CDR1 SGHRS and CDR2 YFSETQ. The CDR3 is 14 residues long. DNA for the CDR3: TGCGCCAGCAGCTCCCATCAGTACCAAGAGACCCAGTACTTC. Translation gives CASSSHQYQETQYF.

V gene TRBV5-1 combines with J gene TRBJ2-7; perhaps TRBD1 as D (6 bases). The CDR3 runs 13 residues. Germline V lookup: CDR1 SGHRS, CDR2 YFSETQ. V gave up 1 base and J gave up 9 bases, with 14 bases separating them. The CDR3 coding sequence is TGCGCCAGCAGCTTGTCGGACAGCAGTGGGCAGTACTTC. Residues: CASSLSDSSGQYF.

This chain connects TRBV6-4 to TRBJ1-6, with D perhaps matching TRBD1 (6 bases). CDR3 length: 14 amino acids. Trimming cost V 3 bases and J 6 bases, with 9 bases left between them. The germline V gene encodes CDR1 MRHNA and CDR2 SNTAGT. The CDR3 spells CASSEWTANSPLHF. Written as DNA, the CDR3 is TGTGCCAGCAGTGAATGGACAGCTAATTCACCCCTCCACTTT.

There are many counts of this clonotype. This chain links TRBV20-1 with TRBJ2-3; 9 positions agree with TRBD2. Per the germline V gene, CDR1 is DFQATT and CDR2 is SNEGSKA (reference sequence). The CDR3 is 14 residues long. J lost 4 bases, V lost 3 bases, and 5 bases had no gene match. This CDR3 reads CSASSSGIPDTQYF. Here the CDR3 DNA reads TGCAGTGCTAGTTCTAGCGGGATCCCAGATACGCAGTATTTT.

V is TRBV20-1 and J is TRBJ2-3; 7 bases map to TRBD2. Trimming removed 3 bases from V and 5 bases from J; junction bases left unmatched: 11. The germline V gene encodes CDR1 DFQATT and CDR2 SNEGSKA (reference sequence). The CDR3 extends over 15 amino acids. Written as DNA, the CDR3 is TGCAGTGCTAGGGGGCGGGAGTCGGTTGGAGATACGCAGTATTTT. Its protein is CSARGRESVGDTQYF.

This chain joins TRBV12-3 or TRBV12-4 and TRBJ2-3, with 13 bases lining up with TRBD2. J was trimmed by 2 bases and V by 5 bases; bases with no gene match: 4. The CDR3 spans 16 residues. CDR3 sequence reads: CASSGGLAGHTDTQYF. The CDR3 region has the DNA TGTGCCAGCAGTGGGGGACTAGCGGGACACACAGATACGCAGTATTTT.

This sequence joins TRBV20-1 and TRBJ2-1; possibly TRBD2 for D (5 bases). The CDR3 is made up of 14 amino acids. With 0 bases removed from V and 5 bases from J, the gap between germline ends came to 11 bases. In germline, CDR1 is DFQATT, CDR2 SNEGSKA (reference sequence). The CDR3 here is CSAREAGDHNEQFF. The CDR3 DNA reads TGCAGTGCTAGAGAGGCCGGGGATCACAATGAGCAGTTCTTC.

The V gene is TRBV29-1, the J gene TRBJ2-1, with 7 bases that match TRBD2. J was trimmed by 7 bases and V by 3 bases; bases with no gene match: 6. The CDR3 is made up of 13 amino acids. Germline lookup yields CDR1 SQVTM and CDR2 ANQGSEA. The CDR3 sequence is CSVEGGRLNEQFF. CDR3 bases: TGCAGCGTTGAGGGAGGGCGGTTGAATGAGCAGTTCTTC.

This chain joins TRBV6-6 and TRBJ1-3; the D is unclear. The CDR3 is 17 residues long. The V end lost 2 bases, the J end lost 0 bases, and 14 bases lay between the germline ends. Germline V lookup: CDR1 MNHNY, CDR2 SVGAGI (reference sequence). In nucleotides, the CDR3 is TGTGCCAGCAGTTACGTGGGAGCCCAGACCTCTGGAAACACCATATATTTT. Its protein product is CASSYVGAQTSGNTIYF.

The V call is TRBV7-9, the J call TRBJ2-3; 7 bases map to TRBD2. Germline CDR1 and CDR2: SEHNR and FQNEAQ (reference sequence). Trimming removed 2 bases from V and 4 bases from J; junction bases left unmatched: 6. The CDR3 spans 15 residues. CDR3 amino acids: CASSLPPGRPDTQYF. The CDR3 region has the DNA TGTGCCAGCAGCTTACCGCCCGGGAGGCCAGATACGCAGTATTTT.

The chain joins TRBV5-1 to TRBJ2-5; 8 bases fit TRBD2. The CDR3 covers 16 residues. The germline V gene encodes CDR1 SGHRS and CDR2 YFSETQ. V was pared by 0 bases and J by 4 bases, with 8 bases of the junction left unmatched. CDR3 bases: TGCGCCAGCAGCTTGGCAGCGGCGGGAGGACGAGAGACCCAGTACTTC. Translating gives CASSLAAAGGRETQYF.

This chain's CDR3 is CASSYSTGNSGANVLTF. The CDR3 DNA is TGTGCCAGCAGTTACTCTACAGGTAACTCTGGGGCCAACGTCCTGACTTTC. V is TRBV6-6 and J is TRBJ2-6, with a weak D call TRBD1 (5 bases). CDR1 is MNHNY and CDR2 is SVGAGI in the germline V gene (reference sequence). CDR3 size: 17 residues. V was clipped by 0 bases and J by 0 bases, with 9 bases between them.

The genes are TRBV20-1 and TRBJ2-3; 8 bases agree with TRBD1. V gave up 5 bases and J gave up 2 bases; unmatched junction bases: 9. Germline CDR1 is DFQATT and CDR2 is SNEGSKA (reference sequence). This CDR3 is built from 15 residues. DNA for the CDR3: TGCAGTGCTCCCCGTGGACAGGGATCCACAGATACGCAGTATTTT. This codes for CSAPRGQGSTDTQYF.

The V and J genes are TRBV5-1 and TRBJ2-7, with 9 nucleotides matching TRBD1. The CDR3 runs 15 residues. Germline loops: CDR1 SGHRS, CDR2 YFSETQ. The J segment lost 3 bases and the V segment lost 3 bases, leaving 7 bases of the junction unmatched. CDR3 loop: CASSSLGQGNYEQYF. DNA of the CDR3: TGCGCCAGCAGCTCCCTGGGACAGGGAAACTACGAGCAGTACTTC.

This chain uses TRBV4-1 with TRBJ2-7; TRBD2 matches at 8 bases. The germline V gene encodes CDR1 MGHRA and CDR2 YSYEKL. After removal of 0 bases from V and 4 bases from J, the junction contained 5 bases not matched to a gene. This CDR3 has 15 residues. The CDR3 DNA sequence: TGCGCCAGCAGCCAAGATCCGGGAGGGCGATACGAGCAGTACTTC. Translating it yields CASSQDPGGRYEQYF.

This clonotype was picked up a small number of times. The chain carries TRBV6-5 and TRBJ2-3; D is perhaps TRBD1 or TRBD2 (5 bases each). V gave up 3 bases and J gave up 4 bases, with 26 bases separating them. The CDR3 covers 19 residues. The germline V gene encodes CDR1 MNHEY and CDR2 SVGAGI. This CDR3 reads CASSYIPAGPSLGADTQYF. CDR3 coding DNA: TGTGCCAGCAGTTATATCCCCGCAGGGCCTTCCTTGGGGGCAGATACGCAGTATTTT.

The chain joins TRBV6-5 to TRBJ1-2; tentatively, D is TRBD1 (5 bases). Trimming took off 10 bases at V and 6 bases at J, with 15 bases between the two ends. Germline V gene sequence: CDR1 MNHEY, CDR2 SVGAGI. This CDR3 comprises 12 residues. CDR3 DNA: TGTGCCACCATCAGTGGGGGGAATGGCTACACCTTC. It translates to CATISGGNGYTF.

The CDR3 coding sequence is TGCAGTGCTTCTCATAGGGACATGCGCAAGACCCAGTACTTC. Residues: CSASHRDMRKTQYF. The rearrangement uses TRBV20-1 and TRBJ2-5, with D perhaps matching TRBD1 (6 bases). This CDR3 has 14 residues. The V gene's germline CDR1 is DFQATT and CDR2 SNEGSKA (reference sequence). V gave up 5 bases and J gave up 6 bases, with 19 bases separating them.

V and J are TRBV15 and TRBJ2-5; D is tentatively TRBD1 or TRBD2 (6 bases each). Trimming took off 0 bases at V and 5 bases at J, with 16 bases between the two ends. This CDR3 comprises 16 residues. From germline, CDR1 is LNHNV and CDR2 YYDKDF (reference sequence). The CDR3 coding sequence is TGTGCCACCAGCAGAGATCTCGGGGAAGGGGGGGAGACCCAGTACTTC. This gives the protein CATSRDLGEGGETQYF.

The chain has TRBV5-5 and TRBJ2-5, with D perhaps matching TRBD1 or TRBD2 (5 bases each). V lost 5 bases to trimming and J lost 7 bases, with 18 bases between them. The germline V gene has CDR1 SGHKS and CDR2 YYEKEE (reference sequence). This CDR3 is 14 amino acids long. CDR3 DNA: TGTGCCAGCAGACCAGGGACGGACATGGGGACCCAGTACTTC. Translated, it gives CASRPGTDMGTQYF.

This chain links TRBV9 with TRBJ1-2; no reliable D call. This CDR3 spans 15 amino acids. V dropped 0 bases and J dropped 7 bases, with 16 bases sitting between them. The V gene's germline CDR1 is SGDLS and CDR2 YYNGEE. The CDR3 DNA reads TGTGCCAGCAGCGTAGTCGTGCAGCCTGCGGGTGGCTACACCTTC. This codes for CASSVVVQPAGGYTF.

The gene calls are TRBV12-5 and TRBJ2-1; tentatively, D is TRBD2 (5 bases). Germline V gene data show CDR1 as LGHNT and CDR2 as FRNRAP. Trimming pared 6 bases from V and 5 bases from J, leaving 11 bases between. The CDR3 runs 13 residues. The CDR3 spells CASGKAANNEQFF. CDR3 in DNA: TGTGCTAGTGGAAAAGCGGCTAACAATGAGCAGTTCTTC.